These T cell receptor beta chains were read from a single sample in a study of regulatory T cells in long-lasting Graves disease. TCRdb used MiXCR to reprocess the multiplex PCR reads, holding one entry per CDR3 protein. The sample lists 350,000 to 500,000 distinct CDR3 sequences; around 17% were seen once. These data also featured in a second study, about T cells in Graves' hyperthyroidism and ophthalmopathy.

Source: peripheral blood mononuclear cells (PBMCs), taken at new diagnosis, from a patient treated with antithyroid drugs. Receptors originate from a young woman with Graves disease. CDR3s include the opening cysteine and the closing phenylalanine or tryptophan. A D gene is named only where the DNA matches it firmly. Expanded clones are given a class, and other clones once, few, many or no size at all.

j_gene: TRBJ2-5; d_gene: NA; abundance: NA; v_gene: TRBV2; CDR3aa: CASSGAAETQYF; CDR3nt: TGTGCCAGCAGTGGGGCGGCAGAGACCCAGTACTTC
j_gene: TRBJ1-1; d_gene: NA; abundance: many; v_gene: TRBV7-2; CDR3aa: CASSWLGAEAFF; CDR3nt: TGTGCCAGCAGCTGGCTGGGGGCTGAAGCTTTCTTT
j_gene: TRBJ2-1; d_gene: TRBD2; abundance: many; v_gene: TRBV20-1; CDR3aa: CSARERRGSSGGYNEQFF; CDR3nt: TGCAGTGCTAGAGAGAGAAGGGGGAGTAGCGGGGGATACAATGAGCAGTTCTTC
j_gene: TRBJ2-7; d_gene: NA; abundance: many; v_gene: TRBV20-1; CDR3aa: CSARGVSSYEQYF; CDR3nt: TGCAGTGCTAGGGGCGTCAGTTCCTACGAGCAGTACTTC
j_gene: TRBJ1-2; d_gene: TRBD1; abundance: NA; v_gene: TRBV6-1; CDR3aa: CASSPRDRFPWGYTF; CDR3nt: TGTGCCAGCAGTCCCAGGGACAGGTTCCCCTGGGGCTACACCTTC
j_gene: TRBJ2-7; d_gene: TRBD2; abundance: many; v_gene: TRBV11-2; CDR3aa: CASSTIAGRITYEQYF; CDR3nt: TGTGCCAGCAGCACCATAGCGGGAAGGATCACCTACGAGCAGTACTTC
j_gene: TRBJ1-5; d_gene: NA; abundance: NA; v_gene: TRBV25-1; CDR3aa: CASGEYGQSSQPQHF; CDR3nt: TGTGCCAGCGGTGAATATGGACAGAGCAGTCAGCCCCAGCATTTT
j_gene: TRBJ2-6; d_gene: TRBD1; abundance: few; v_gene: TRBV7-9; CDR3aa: CASRARDSGTSGANVLTF; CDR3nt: TGTGCCAGCAGGGCCAGGGACAGCGGAACCTCTGGGGCCAACGTCCTGACTTTC
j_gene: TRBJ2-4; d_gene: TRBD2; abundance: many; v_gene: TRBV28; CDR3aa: CASSPLSSGRGAKNIQYF; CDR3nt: TGTGCCAGCAGCCCTCTTTCTAGCGGGAGGGGGGCCAAAAACATTCAGTACTTC
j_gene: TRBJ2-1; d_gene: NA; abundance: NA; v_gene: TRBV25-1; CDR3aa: CASSDAGPSYNEQFF; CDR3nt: TGTGCCAGCAGTGACGCAGGGCCCTCCTACAATGAGCAGTTCTTC
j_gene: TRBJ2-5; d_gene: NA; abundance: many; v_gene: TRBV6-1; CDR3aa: CASSPEGGVIETQYF; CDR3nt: TGTGCCAGCAGTCCCGAGGGGGGCGTTATAGAGACCCAGTACTTC
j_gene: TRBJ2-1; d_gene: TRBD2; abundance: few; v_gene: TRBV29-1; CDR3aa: CSVEPLAGGAYNEQFF; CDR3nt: TGCAGCGTTGAACCGCTAGCGGGAGGAGCCTACAATGAGCAGTTCTTC
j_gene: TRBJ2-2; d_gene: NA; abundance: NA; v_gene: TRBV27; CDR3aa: CASSLSPLDAGELFF; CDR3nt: TGTGCCAGCAGTTTATCCCCCCTAGACGCCGGGGAGCTGTTTTTT
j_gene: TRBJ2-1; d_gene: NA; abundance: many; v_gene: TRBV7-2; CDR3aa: CASSPNYPGVEQFF; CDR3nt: TGTGCCAGCAGCCCAAACTATCCGGGAGTCGAGCAGTTCTTC
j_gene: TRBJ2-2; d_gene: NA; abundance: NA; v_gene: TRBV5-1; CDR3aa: CASSPRVSTGELFF; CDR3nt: TGCGCCAGCAGCCCCAGGGTCAGCACCGGGGAGCTGTTTTTT
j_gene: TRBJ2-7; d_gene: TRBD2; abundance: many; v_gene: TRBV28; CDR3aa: CASSLASGSYEQYF; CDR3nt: TGTGCCAGCAGCTTGGCTAGCGGGAGTTACGAGCAGTACTTC
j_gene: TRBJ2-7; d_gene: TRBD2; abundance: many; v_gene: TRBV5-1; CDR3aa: CASSQTSGSLSYEQYF; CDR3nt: TGCGCCAGCAGCCAAACTAGCGGGAGTTTGTCCTACGAGCAGTACTTC
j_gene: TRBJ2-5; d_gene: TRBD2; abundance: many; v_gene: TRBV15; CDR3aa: CATSRSGRPGGRETQYF; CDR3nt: TGTGCCACCAGCCGAAGTGGGAGGCCCGGGGGGAGGGAGACCCAGTACTTC
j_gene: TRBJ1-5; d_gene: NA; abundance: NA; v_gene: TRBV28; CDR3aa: CASSLLRQGHNQPQHF; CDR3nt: TGTGCCAGCAGTCTCCTTCGGCAGGGGCACAATCAGCCCCAGCATTTT
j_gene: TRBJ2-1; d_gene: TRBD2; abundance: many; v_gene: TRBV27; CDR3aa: CASSLPSSGRAYNEQFF; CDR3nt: TGTGCCAGCAGTCTGCCATCTAGCGGGAGGGCTTACAATGAGCAGTTCTTC
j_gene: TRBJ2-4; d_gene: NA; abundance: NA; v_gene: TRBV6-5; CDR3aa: CASSYSEVLAKNIQYF; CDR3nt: TGTGCCAGCAGTTACAGTGAGGTATTAGCCAAAAACATTCAGTACTTC
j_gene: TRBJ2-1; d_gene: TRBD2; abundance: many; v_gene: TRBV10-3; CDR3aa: CAISETSGTWGQFF; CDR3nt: TGTGCCATCAGTGAGACTAGCGGGACATGGGGGCAGTTCTTC
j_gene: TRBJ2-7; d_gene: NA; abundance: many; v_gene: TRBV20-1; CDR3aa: CSAPMGGVESEQYF; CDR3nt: TGCAGTGCCCCTATGGGCGGGGTCGAGTCCGAGCAGTACTTC
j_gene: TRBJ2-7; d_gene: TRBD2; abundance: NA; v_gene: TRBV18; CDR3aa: CASLPPGLAVQTYEQYF; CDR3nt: TGTGCCAGCTTACCACCCGGACTAGCGGTCCAGACCTACGAGCAGTACTTC
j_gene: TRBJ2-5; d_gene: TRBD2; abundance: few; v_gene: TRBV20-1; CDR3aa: CSANSGRAQETQYF; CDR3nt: TGCAGTGCTAATAGCGGGAGGGCGCAGGAGACCCAGTACTTC
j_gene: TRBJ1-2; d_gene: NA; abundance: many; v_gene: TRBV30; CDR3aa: CAWTTKAEYGYTF; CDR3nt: TGTGCCTGGACAACCAAGGCGGAGTATGGCTACACCTTC
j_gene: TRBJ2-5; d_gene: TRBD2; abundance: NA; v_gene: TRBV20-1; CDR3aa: CSAARGTSPQETQYF; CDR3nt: TGCAGTGCTGCCAGGGGGACTAGCCCCCAAGAGACCCAGTACTTC
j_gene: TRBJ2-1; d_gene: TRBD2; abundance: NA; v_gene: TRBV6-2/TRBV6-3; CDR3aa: CASNLLAGAYNEQFF; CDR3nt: TGTGCCAGCAACCTACTAGCGGGAGCCTACAATGAGCAGTTCTTC
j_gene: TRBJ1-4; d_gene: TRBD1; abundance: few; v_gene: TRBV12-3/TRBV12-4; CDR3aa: CASRPETGANEKLFF; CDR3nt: TGTGCCAGCAGACCAGAGACAGGGGCAAATGAAAAACTGTTTTTT
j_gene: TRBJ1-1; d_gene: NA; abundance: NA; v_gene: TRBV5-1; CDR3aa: CASSLVKGITNTEAFF; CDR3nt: TGCGCCAGCAGCTTGGTAAAGGGGATCACGAACACTGAAGCTTTCTTT